This T cell receptor beta chain emerged from a study of T-cell reconstitution after alpha-beta-depleted transplantation in children. Using unique molecular identifiers, the investigators prepared the TCRbeta library. From the PCR reads, TCRdb called clonotypes with MiXCR, one entry per CDR3 protein. The table includes 450,000 to 600,000 distinct CDR3 sequences, approximately 20% detected once. Germline CDR1 DFQATT, CDR2 SNEGSKA (reference sequence). Germline trimming cut 0 bases from V and 3 bases from J; bases unmatched to any gene: 4. The CDR3 is made up of 16 amino acids. The material sequenced was PBMCs from the stem cell graft donor, taken from the stem cell graft. This chain connects TRBV20-1 to TRBJ2-2, with 10 bases identical to TRBD2. This clonotype was obtained from a human donor who donated a stem cell graft to a child with acute lymphoblastic leukemia. The CDR3 loop is CSARELAGQDTGELFF. The DNA of the CDR3 is TGCAGTGCTAGAGAACTAGCGGGACAGGACACCGGGGAGCTGTTTTTT.